The 13 T cell receptor beta chains listed next were all sequenced from one sample in a study of Ad26.COV2.S vaccination and SARS-CoV-2 variants. Treatment noted: around 19 received Ad26.COV2.S at low or high dose, single or two shots; 5 received placebo; per-sample allocation not given. All samples were drawn on day 63, counting from the first vaccine or placebo injection. Profiled with immunoSEQ multiplex PCR; TCRdb holds only in-frame clones, not every one. This sample has about 350,000 clones, with approximately 86% found just once. The starting material was peripheral blood, obtained in a trial of Ad26.COV2.S vaccine versus placebo. The receptor source for this set is a person between 18 and 65 years old who received the Ad26.COV2.S COVID-19 vaccine or a placebo.

The gene calls are TRBV5-1 and TRBJ2-3, with 8 bases that match TRBD2. CDR1 and CDR2 (germline): SGHRS, YFSETQ. The CDR3 is 13 residues long. Trimming removed 4 bases from V and 9 bases from J; junction bases left unmatched: 7. The CDR3, as DNA: TGCGCCAGCAGCCTTAGCGGGGAGGGAACGCAGTATTTT. Its protein is CASSLSGEGTQYF.

This clone was observed once. The V gene is TRBV20-1, the J gene TRBJ2-7; D unresolved. Germline loops: CDR1 DFQATT, CDR2 SNEGSKA (reference sequence). The CDR3 contains 11 residues. Deletions cut 1 base from V and 3 bases from J, with 4 bases between. CDR3 DNA sequence: TGCAGTGCTAGAGTCCTCTACGAGCAGTACTTC. This translates into CSARVLYEQYF.

The rearrangement links TRBV3-1 (or the pseudogene TRBV3-2) to TRBJ2-1; D gene ambiguous. The germline V gene has CDR1 LGHDT and CDR2 YNNKEL (reference sequence). Trimming removed 5 bases from V and 0 bases from J, with 8 bases in between. The CDR3 is 14 amino acids. CDR3 protein: CASSKLSSYNEQFF. The CDR3 DNA follows: TGTGCCAGCAGCAAATTAAGCTCCTACAATGAGCAGTTCTTC.

This clone was recorded only once. The chain uses TRBV24-1 and TRBJ2-6, with D perhaps assigned TRBD1 or TRBD2 (5 bases each). Trimming pared 2 bases from V and 0 bases from J, leaving 13 bases between. The CDR3 contains 18 residues. CDR1 is KGHDR, CDR2 SFDVKD, per germline. CDR3 DNA sequence: TGTGCCACCAGTGATTCTCGGGGACGGCACTCTGGGGCCAACGTCCTGACTTTC. Protein product: CATSDSRGRHSGANVLTF.

This clone was seen a few times. V gene TRBV23-1 combines with J gene TRBJ2-7; TRBD2 is a possible D gene (6 bases). TRBV23-1 is labeled an ORF, and its function is uncertain. The CDR3 has 20 amino acids. Trimming took 4 bases from V and 2 from J, leaving 30 bases between them. CDR3: CASSRDPASERVRFPYEQYF. For the CDR3, the DNA is TGCGCCAGCAGTCGCGACCCCGCTAGTGAGCGGGTAAGGTTTCCCTACGAGCAGTACTTC.

J is TRBJ1-5 and V is TRBV5-1; D is possibly TRBD1 (5 bases). V lost 2 bases, J lost 7 bases, and 13 bases lay in between. The CDR3 is made up of 14 amino acids. Germline CDR1 reads SGHRS; CDR2 reads YFSETQ. The CDR3 sequence: CASSFGGNGQPQHF. The CDR3 DNA reads TGCGCCAGCAGCTTCGGGGGGAATGGCCAGCCCCAGCATTTT.

The table lists this clone with a count of one. The chain joins TRBV7-2 to TRBJ2-5; TRBD1 agrees at 9 bases. Per germline, CDR1 SGHTA and CDR2 FQGNSA. The CDR3 is 15 amino acids. V was clipped by 5 bases and J by 2 bases; unmatched bases: 6. CDR3 sequence (DNA): TGTGCCAGCAGCAGGACAGGGGCCGTACAAGAGACCCAGTACTTC. It yields the protein CASSRTGAVQETQYF.

The chain employs TRBV5-5 and TRBJ1-5; D may be TRBD1 (5 bases). Germline loops: CDR1 SGHKS, CDR2 YYEKEE (reference sequence). With 6 bases removed from V and 0 bases from J, the gap between germline ends came to 13 bases. The CDR3 runs 15 residues. This CDR3 reads CASTEGGTSNQPQHF. The CDR3 DNA is TGTGCCAGCACCGAGGGAGGGACTAGCAATCAGCCCCAGCATTTT.

The chain uses TRBV6-2 or TRBV6-3 and TRBJ2-7, with 9 bases that match TRBD2. Trimming removed 2 bases from V and 5 bases from J; junction bases left unmatched: 10. The CDR3 has 16 amino acids. Germline assignment: CDR1 MNHEY and CDR2 SVGEGT. In nucleotides, the CDR3 is TGTGCCAGCAGTTACCTTTCGCTAGCGGGAAATCACGAGCAGTACTTC. It codes for CASSYLSLAGNHEQYF.

The chain combines TRBV28 with TRBJ2-3; possibly TRBD2 for D (5 bases). The CDR3 extends over 14 amino acids. The germline V gene encodes CDR1 MDHEN and CDR2 SYDVKM. Between the trimmed V and J ends, which lost 8 bases and 4 bases, there was a span of 16 bases. CDR3 nucleotides: TGTGCCAGCCTGCCCCACGGAGGCGCAGATACGCAGTATTTT. Translation: CASLPHGGADTQYF.

The chain joins TRBV19 to TRBJ2-1, with 9 positions matching TRBD2. Germline trimming cut 4 bases from V and 5 bases from J; bases unmatched to any gene: 9. This CDR3 is built from 16 residues. From germline, CDR1 is LNHDA and CDR2 SQIVND (reference sequence). The CDR3 DNA follows: TGTGCCAGTAGTAGTGGAGGCGGGAGGGTAGACAATGAGCAGTTCTTC. Its protein product is CASSSGGGRVDNEQFF.

In its sample, this clone was seen once. This chain connects TRBV13 to TRBJ2-1; 10 nucleotides agree with TRBD2. Per the germline V gene, CDR1 is PRHDT and CDR2 is FYEKMQ (reference sequence). J gave up 7 bases and V 5 bases, and 14 bases lay outside the gene matches. CDR3 size: 17 residues. The CDR3 DNA follows: TGTGCCAGCAGCCCCCCCAGCGGGAGGGCGGGGGGGAATGAGCAGTTCTTC. Protein sequence: CASSPPSGRAGGNEQFF.

The chain couples TRBV4-1 to TRBJ2-7; 7 bases agree with TRBD2. J was trimmed by 5 bases and V by 4 bases; bases with no gene match: 11. Germline loops: CDR1 MGHRA, CDR2 YSYEKL. The CDR3 has 15 residues. DNA of the CDR3: TGCGCCAGCAGCCCCGGCTACCTAGCGGCCAACGAGCAGTACTTC. It is translated as CASSPGYLAANEQYF.